A single TCR beta chain is shown here with its context. In this sample, this clone turned up once. It lacks a known antigen. One base away there is no much larger clone; base qualities are not given. Patients with autoimmune disease history or receiving systemic immunosuppression were excluded from the trial. Peripheral blood for TCR sequencing was collected from all dose cohorts at baseline, on cycle 4 day 1, and on cycle 7 day 1. The samples were drawn from a first-in-human, open-label, multicenter phase I dose-escalation trial of ivuxolimab. Adults with locally advanced or metastatic melanoma, renal cell carcinoma, hepatocellular carcinoma or head and neck squamous cell carcinoma were enrolled in the trial. Before TCR sequencing, CD4+ T cells and CD8+ T cells were sorted from peripheral blood as separate populations. This entry is derived from a study of OX40 agonist ivuxolimab in advanced cancers. Regarding the study in general: The costimulatory receptor OX40 (CD134) was targeted by ivuxolimab, a fully human IgG2 agonistic monoclonal antibody. The paper describes the monotherapy dose-escalation part (N ≈ 50 patients) of the phase I trial of ivuxolimab. Among the 52 dose-escalation patients, 19 had hepatocellular carcinoma, approximately 15 melanoma, 9 renal cell carcinoma and 9 head and neck cancer. Partial responses were achieved by three dose-escalation patients, of whom one had hepatocellular carcinoma and two had cutaneous melanoma. Intravenous ivuxolimab was administered to patients every 2 weeks at six dose levels: 0.01, 0.1, 0.3, 1.5, 3 and 10 mg/kg. The purpose of peripheral TCRbeta sequencing was to test whether ivuxolimab changed TCR sequence diversity and led to clonal T-cell expansion. In the dose-escalation cohort, 65% to 90% of patients were male, and the mean age was approximately 60 years, with a range of roughly 20 to 80. Prior anti-PD-1, anti-PD-L1 or anti-CTLA-4 therapy was permitted, and checkpoint inhibitors had been received by about 37% of dose-escalation patients. Study-wide conclusions, independent of this receptor: The antigen specificity of the clonally expanded peripheral T cells was not determined. On average, CD8+ T cells showed more expanded clones than CD4+ T cells after ivuxolimab. In the 0.1-3.0 mg/kg groups, partial responders were among the patients with the lowest normalized peripheral clonal expansion, particularly in CD8+ T cells. Clonal expansion of both CD4+ and CD8+ blood T cells was observed from baseline to week 6 at doses 0.1 to 3.0 mg/kg. Low levels of normalized T-cell clonal expansion were also seen in some patients who did not respond.

Genomic DNA was isolated from the sorted cells so that the TCRbeta CDR3 region could be sequenced. TCRbeta CDR3 regions were sequenced using the immunoSEQ Assay. TCRdb holds this immuneACCESS table with in-frame rearrangements only. Some clones are missing; in checked studies, unresolved V genes explain under half, and the rest has no known cause. The sample table contains tens of thousands of clones; only one count was recorded for about 88% of them. The top ten clonotypes cover 0.67% of the sample. V is pared back by 3 bases and J by 5 bases, with 19 bases lying between the germline termini. The germline V gene (reference sequence) supplies CDR1 SGHAT and CDR2 FQDESV. Including cysteine and phenylalanine, the CDR3 has 16 amino acids. Only the CDR3 region is kept as DNA, spanning 48 bases read in frame from base 1.

The sequencing used CD4+ or CD8+ T cells sorted from blood, collected in a trial of the OX40 agonist ivuxolimab. Recombination linked TRBV11-1 to TRBJ2-5; no D gene is confidently identified. This receptor was obtained from an adult with an advanced solid tumor such as melanoma, head and neck, liver or kidney cancer. The CDR3 corresponds to CASSLRGREFGETQYF. DNA sequence: TGTGCCAGCAGCTTGCGTGGGCGAGAGTTTGGGGAGACCCAGTACTTC.